The T cell receptor (beta chain) under discussion was sequenced for a study of human thymus T cells. Sequenced by immunoSEQ multiplex PCR; TCRdb stores in-frame clones only, minus some. The data contain some 40,000 clones, 94% of them seen just once; the ten biggest clones take up about 0.12%. The V segment lost 1 base and the J segment 2 bases; nucleotides outside the gene matches: 3. Germline V gene sequence: CDR1 LNHDA, CDR2 SQIVND (reference sequence). The CDR3 is 15 amino acids. Only four of the eight donors provided an approximately 0.5-1 mL blood sample. Sequencing was done on a sample of blood. The rearrangement uses TRBV19 and TRBJ1-2; 8 bases line up with TRBD1. This clonotype was sampled from a boy younger than two with a congenital heart defect but otherwise immunologically healthy. The CDR3 region has the DNA TGTGCCAGTAGTATAGGGACAGGGAAGAACTATGGCTACACCTTC. This gives the protein CASSIGTGKNYGYTF. Filled out from reference TRBV19 and TRBJ1-2, the complete variable domain reads DGGITQSPKYLFRKEGQNVTLSCEQNLNHDAMYWYRQDPGQGLRLIYYSQIVNDFQKGDIAEGYSVSREKKESFPLTVTSAQKNPTAFYLCASSIGTGKNYGYTFGSGTRLTVV.